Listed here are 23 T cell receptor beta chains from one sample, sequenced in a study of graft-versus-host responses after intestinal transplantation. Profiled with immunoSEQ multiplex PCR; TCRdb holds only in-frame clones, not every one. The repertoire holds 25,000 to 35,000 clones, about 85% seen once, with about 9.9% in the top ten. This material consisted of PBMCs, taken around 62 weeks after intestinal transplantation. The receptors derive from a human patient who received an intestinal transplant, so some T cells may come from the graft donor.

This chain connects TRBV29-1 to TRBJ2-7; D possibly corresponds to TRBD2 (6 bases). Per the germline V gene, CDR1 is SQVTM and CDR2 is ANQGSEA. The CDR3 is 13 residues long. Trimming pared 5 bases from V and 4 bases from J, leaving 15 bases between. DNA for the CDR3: TGCAGCGTTCGTCTAGCGTTTCATTACGAGCAGTACTTC. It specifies CSVRLAFHYEQYF.

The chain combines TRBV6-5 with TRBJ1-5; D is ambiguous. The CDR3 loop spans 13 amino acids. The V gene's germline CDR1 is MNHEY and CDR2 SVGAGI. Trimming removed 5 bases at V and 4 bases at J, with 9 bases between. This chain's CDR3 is CASSPGRNQPQHF. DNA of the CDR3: TGTGCCAGCAGTCCCGGGCGAAATCAGCCCCAGCATTTT.

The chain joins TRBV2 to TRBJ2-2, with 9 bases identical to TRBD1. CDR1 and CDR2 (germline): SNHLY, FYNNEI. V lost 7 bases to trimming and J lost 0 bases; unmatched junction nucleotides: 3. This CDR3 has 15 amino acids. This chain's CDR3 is CASKRQGANTGELFF. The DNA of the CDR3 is TGTGCCAGCAAAAGACAGGGGGCGAACACCGGGGAGCTGTTTTTT.

The CDR3 region is CASSLDGVDTQYF. The CDR3 DNA sequence: TGTGCCAGCAGTTTGGATGGTGTAGATACGCAGTATTTT. V and J are TRBV28 and TRBJ2-3; D is unresolved. Germline V gene sequence: CDR1 MDHEN, CDR2 SYDVKM. This CDR3 has 13 amino acids. Trimming left V 3 bases short and J 5 bases short, with 9 bases between.

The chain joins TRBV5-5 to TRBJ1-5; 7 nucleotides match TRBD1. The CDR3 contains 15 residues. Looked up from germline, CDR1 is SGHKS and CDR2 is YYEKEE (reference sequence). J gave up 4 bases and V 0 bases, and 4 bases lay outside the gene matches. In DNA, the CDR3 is TGTGCCAGCAGCTTGGAGGGGGCGAGGAATCAGCCCCAGCATTTT. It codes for CASSLEGARNQPQHF.

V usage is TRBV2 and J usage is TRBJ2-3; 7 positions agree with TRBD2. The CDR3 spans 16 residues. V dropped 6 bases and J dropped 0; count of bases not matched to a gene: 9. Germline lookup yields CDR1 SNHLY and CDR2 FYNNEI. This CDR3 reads CASRYRLAASTDTQYF. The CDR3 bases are TGTGCCAGCAGATATAGACTAGCAGCTAGCACAGATACGCAGTATTTT.

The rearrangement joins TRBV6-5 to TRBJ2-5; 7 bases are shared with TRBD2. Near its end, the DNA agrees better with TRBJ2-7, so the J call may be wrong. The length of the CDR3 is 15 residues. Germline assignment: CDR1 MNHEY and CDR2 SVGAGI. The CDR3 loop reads CASSRSGSSSYEQYF. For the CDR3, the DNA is TGTGCCAGCAGCCGTAGCGGGTCAAGCTCCTACGAGCAGTACTTC.

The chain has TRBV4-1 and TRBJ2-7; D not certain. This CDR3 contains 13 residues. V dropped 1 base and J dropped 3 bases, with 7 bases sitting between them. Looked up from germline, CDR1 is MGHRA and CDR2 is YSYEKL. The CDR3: CASSQGGYYEQYF. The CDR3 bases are TGCGCCAGCAGCCAAGGAGGATACTACGAGCAGTACTTC.

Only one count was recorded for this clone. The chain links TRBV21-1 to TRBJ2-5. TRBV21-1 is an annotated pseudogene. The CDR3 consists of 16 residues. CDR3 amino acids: CASSKEGRPFQETQYF. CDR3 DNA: TGTGCCAGCAGCAAAGAGGGCAGGCCCTTCCAAGAGACCCAGTACTTC.

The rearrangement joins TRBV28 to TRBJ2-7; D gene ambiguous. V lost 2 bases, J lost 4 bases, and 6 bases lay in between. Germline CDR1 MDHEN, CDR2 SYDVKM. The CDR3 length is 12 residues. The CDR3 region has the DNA TGTGCCAGCAGTTTAGACGGGTACGAGCAGTACTTC. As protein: CASSLDGYEQYF.

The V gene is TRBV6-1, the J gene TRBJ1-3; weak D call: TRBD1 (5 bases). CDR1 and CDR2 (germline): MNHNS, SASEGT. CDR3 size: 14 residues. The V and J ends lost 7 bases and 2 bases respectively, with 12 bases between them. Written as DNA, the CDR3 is TGTGCCAGCACGGGGGAGGTCCCTGGAAACACCATATATTTT. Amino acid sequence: CASTGEVPGNTIYF.

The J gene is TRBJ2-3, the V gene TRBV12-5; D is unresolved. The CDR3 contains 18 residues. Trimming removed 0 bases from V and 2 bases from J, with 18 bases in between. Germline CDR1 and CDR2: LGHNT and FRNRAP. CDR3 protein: CASGLVQSGRRNTDTQYF. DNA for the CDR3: TGTGCTAGTGGTTTGGTACAATCGGGTCGGCGGAACACAGATACGCAGTATTTT. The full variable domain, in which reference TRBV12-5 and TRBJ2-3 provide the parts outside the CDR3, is DARVTQTPRHKVTEMGQEVTMRCQPILGHNTVFWYRQTMMQGLELLAYFRNRAPLDDSGMPKDRFSAEMPDATLATLKIQPSEPRDSAVYFCASGLVQSGRRNTDTQYFGPGTRLTVL.

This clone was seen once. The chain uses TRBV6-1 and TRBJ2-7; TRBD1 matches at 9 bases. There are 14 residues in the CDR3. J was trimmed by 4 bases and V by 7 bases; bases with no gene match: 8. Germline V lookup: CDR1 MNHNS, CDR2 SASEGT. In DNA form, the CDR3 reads TGTGCCAGCATTAAAACAGGGGGCCCTTACGAGCAGTACTTC. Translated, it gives CASIKTGGPYEQYF.

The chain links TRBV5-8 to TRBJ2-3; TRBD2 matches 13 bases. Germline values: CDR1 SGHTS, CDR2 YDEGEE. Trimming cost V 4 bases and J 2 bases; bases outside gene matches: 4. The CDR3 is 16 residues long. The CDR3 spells CASSLTSGGATDTQYF. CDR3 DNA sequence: TGTGCCAGCAGCCTTACTAGCGGGGGGGCCACAGATACGCAGTATTTT. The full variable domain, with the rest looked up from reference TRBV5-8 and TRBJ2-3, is EAGVTQSPTHLIKTRGQQATLRCSPISGHTSVYWYQQALGLGLQFLLWYDEGEERNRGNFPPRFSGRQFPNYSSELNVNALELEDSALYLCASSLTSGGATDTQYFGPGTRLTVL.

This CDR3 reads CASSLGGDTQYF. CDR3 nucleotide sequence: TGTGCCAGCAGCTTAGGGGGAGATACGCAGTATTTT. The gene calls are TRBV4-2 and TRBJ2-3; D possibly corresponds to TRBD1 (6 bases). Germline V CDR1 and CDR2: LGHNA, YNFKEQ. This CDR3 is built from 12 residues. Between the trimmed V and J ends, which lost 5 bases and 5 bases, there was a span of 8 bases.

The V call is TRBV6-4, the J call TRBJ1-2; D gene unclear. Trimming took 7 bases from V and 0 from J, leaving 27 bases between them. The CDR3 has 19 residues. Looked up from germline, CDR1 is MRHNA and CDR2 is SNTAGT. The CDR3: CASIPRYLRRFGPNYGYTF. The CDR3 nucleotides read TGTGCCAGCATCCCCCGATACCTCAGGCGTTTCGGTCCTAACTATGGCTACACCTTC.

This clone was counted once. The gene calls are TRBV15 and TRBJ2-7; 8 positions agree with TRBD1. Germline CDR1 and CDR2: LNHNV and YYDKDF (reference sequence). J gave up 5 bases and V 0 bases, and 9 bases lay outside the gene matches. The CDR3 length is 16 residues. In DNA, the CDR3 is TGTGCCACCAGCAGAGATAGGGAGACAGGGGTAAACGAGCAGTACTTC. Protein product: CATSRDRETGVNEQYF.

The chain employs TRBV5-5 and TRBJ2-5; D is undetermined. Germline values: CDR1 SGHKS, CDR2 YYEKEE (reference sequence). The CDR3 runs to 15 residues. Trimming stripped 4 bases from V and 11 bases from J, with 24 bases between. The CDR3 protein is CASSLDSTPPDEQYF. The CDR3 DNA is TGTGCCAGCAGCCTTGACTCAACCCCCCCCGACGAACAGTACTTC.

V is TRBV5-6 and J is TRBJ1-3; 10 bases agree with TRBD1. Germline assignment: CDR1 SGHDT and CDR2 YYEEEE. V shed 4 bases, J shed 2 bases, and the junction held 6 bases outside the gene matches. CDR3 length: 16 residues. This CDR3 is CASSPRTGGPGNTIYF. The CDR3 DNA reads TGTGCCAGCAGCCCGCGGACAGGGGGGCCTGGAAACACCATATATTTT.

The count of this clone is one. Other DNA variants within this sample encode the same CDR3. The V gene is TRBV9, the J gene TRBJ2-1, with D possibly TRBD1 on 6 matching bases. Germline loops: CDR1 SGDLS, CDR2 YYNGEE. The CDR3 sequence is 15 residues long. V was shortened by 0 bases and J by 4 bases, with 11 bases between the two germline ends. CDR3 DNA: TGTGCCAGCAGCGTAGAAGGGGGTAGATACAATGAGCAGTTCTTC. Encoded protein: CASSVEGGRYNEQFF.

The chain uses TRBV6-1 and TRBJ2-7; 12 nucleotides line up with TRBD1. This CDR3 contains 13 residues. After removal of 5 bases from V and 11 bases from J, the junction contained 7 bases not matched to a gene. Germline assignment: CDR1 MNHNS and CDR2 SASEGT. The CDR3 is CASSTGTGGSEYF. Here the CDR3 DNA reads TGTGCCAGCAGTACCGGGACAGGGGGCTCGGAGTACTTC.

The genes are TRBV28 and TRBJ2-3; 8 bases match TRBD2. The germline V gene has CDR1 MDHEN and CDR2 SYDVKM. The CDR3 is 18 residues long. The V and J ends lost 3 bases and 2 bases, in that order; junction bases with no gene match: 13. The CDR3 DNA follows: TGTGCCAGCAGTTTGGCTAGCGGGCGGTGGGACCTCACAGATACGCAGTATTTT. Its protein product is CASSLASGRWDLTDTQYF.

The CDR3 DNA sequence: TGTGCCAGCAGCCGGGACAATAATCAGCCCCAGCATTTT. This encodes CASSRDNNQPQHF. The chain has TRBV5-4 and TRBJ1-5; D may be TRBD1 (6 bases). The CDR3 spans 13 residues. CDR1 and CDR2 (germline): SGHNT, YYREEE (reference sequence). With 4 bases removed from V and 4 bases from J, the gap between germline ends came to 9 bases.